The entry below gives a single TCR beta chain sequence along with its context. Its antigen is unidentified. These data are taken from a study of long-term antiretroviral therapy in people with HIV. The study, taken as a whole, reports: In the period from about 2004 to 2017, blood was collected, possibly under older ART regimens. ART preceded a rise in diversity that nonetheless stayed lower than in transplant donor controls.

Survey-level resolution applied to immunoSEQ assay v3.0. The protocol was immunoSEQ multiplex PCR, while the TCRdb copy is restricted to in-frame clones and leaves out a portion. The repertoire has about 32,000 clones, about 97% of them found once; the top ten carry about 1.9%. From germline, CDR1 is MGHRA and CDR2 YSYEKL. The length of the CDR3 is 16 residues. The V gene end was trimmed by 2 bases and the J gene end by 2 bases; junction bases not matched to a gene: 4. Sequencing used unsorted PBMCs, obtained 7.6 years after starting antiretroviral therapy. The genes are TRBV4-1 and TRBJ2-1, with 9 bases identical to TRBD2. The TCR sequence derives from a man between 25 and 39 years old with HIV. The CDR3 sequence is CASSQSGTSTYNEQFF. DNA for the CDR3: TGCGCCAGCAGCCAATCCGGGACTAGCACCTACAATGAGCAGTTCTTC.